This T cell receptor beta chain appears in the sequencing data of a study of CD8+CD57+ T cells in acquired aplastic anemia. Study context: Yields of DNA that came from sorted CD4+ and CD8+ cells averaged roughly 3.3 ug.

Genomic DNA acted as the template from which TCR beta VDJ combination and CDR3 sequence profiling were carried out. TCRdb re-called the reads with MiXCR, one entry per CDR3 protein. This table holds roughly 500,000 distinct CDR3 sequences, around 30% found once. Findings and limits, study-wide: In common between the patients and the controls were around 30 CD8+ CDR3 sequences.

Germline values: CDR1 SNHLY, CDR2 FYNNEI. The CDR3 has 12 residues. Between the trimmed V and J ends, which lost 5 bases and 2 bases, there was a span of 7 bases. Selection for sequencing was limited to patients who had shown CD8+CD57+ cell expansion by flow cytometry. Diagnosis of severe acquired aplastic anemia applied to all patients. Blood samples were obtained from patients who had received no prior therapy. This clonotype turned up a few times. Its specificity is not known. The source of this sequence is a human donor with aplastic anemia. Sequencing was done on a sample of sorted CD4+, CD8+, or CD8+CD57+ T cells (not recorded which) from PBMCs. V usage is TRBV2 and J usage is TRBJ2-7; D gene uncertain. CDR3 coding DNA: TGTGCCAGCAGTCCTTATACCTACGAGCAGTACTTC. This translates into CASSPYTYEQYF.